The 15 T cell receptor beta chains in this list originate from one sample, sequenced in a study of blood T cell repertoires in COVID-19. The assay was immunoSEQ multiplex PCR, and TCRdb's table has in-frame clones only and misses some. The sample consists of fewer than 65,000 clones, 65% to 85% of them appearing once. The specimen was peripheral blood. The receptors shown here come from a human donor in a cohort sampled during active COVID-19.

CDR3 nucleotides: TGTGCCAGTAGTATTCACAGGCTCTATGGCTACACCTTC. Protein product: CASSIHRLYGYTF. The V and J genes are TRBV19 and TRBJ1-2, with a weak D call TRBD1 (5 bases). V was trimmed by 3 bases and J by 4 bases, leaving 9 bases between them. The CDR3 extends over 13 amino acids. The germline gives CDR1 LNHDA, CDR2 SQIVND (reference sequence).

This chain links TRBV18 with TRBJ2-7; D possibly corresponds to TRBD2 (5 bases). The CDR3 covers 13 residues. Germline V CDR1 and CDR2: KGHSH, LQKENI. V was clipped by 6 bases and J by 2 bases, with 11 bases between them. The CDR3 is CASSKEVPYEQYF. CDR3 nucleotide sequence: TGTGCCAGCTCCAAGGAGGTACCCTACGAGCAGTACTTC.

The rearrangement uses TRBV9 and TRBJ2-1; 9 bases match TRBD2. Germline lookup yields CDR1 SGDLS and CDR2 YYNGEE. This CDR3 contains 15 residues. J lost 5 bases, V lost 2 bases, and 5 bases had no gene match. In nucleotides, the CDR3 is TGTGCCAGCAGCGTGGCGGGAGGGCTCCACAATGAGCAGTTCTTC. Its protein is CASSVAGGLHNEQFF.

The CDR3 sequence: CASTRTGRDGNTIYF. The CDR3 nucleotides read TGTGCCAGTACAAGGACAGGGCGAGATGGAAACACCATATATTTT. The V and J genes are TRBV19 and TRBJ1-3; TRBD1 matches at 8 bases. The CDR3 is made up of 15 amino acids. V trimming: 7 bases; J trimming: 3 bases; junction bases outside the gene matches: 8. CDR1 and CDR2 (germline): LNHDA, SQIVND (reference sequence).

CDR3 nucleotide sequence: TGTGCCACCAGTGAGATGGGACAGAACACCGGGGAGCTGTTTTTT. The encoded protein is CATSEMGQNTGELFF. This chain uses TRBV24-1 with TRBJ2-2; D may be TRBD1 (6 bases). Trimming took 4 bases from V and 1 from J, leaving 9 bases between them. The CDR3 length is 15 residues. Germline assignment: CDR1 KGHDR and CDR2 SFDVKD.

The rearrangement uses TRBV5-1 and TRBJ2-7, with a weak D call TRBD2 (5 bases). With 2 bases removed from V and 5 bases from J, the gap between germline ends came to 11 bases. CDR3 length: 13 amino acids. CDR1 and CDR2 from the germline V gene are SGHRS and YFSETQ. Written as DNA, the CDR3 is TGCGCCAGCAGCTTAACGGCGCGGGACGAGCAGTACTTC. Translating gives CASSLTARDEQYF.

V gene TRBV7-2 combines with J gene TRBJ1-4, with 7 bases lining up with TRBD1. Germline lookup yields CDR1 SGHTA and CDR2 FQGNSA. The CDR3 is made up of 13 amino acids. Trimming took 5 bases from V and 8 from J; bases not matched to a gene: 5. CDR3 residues: CASSQGVREKLFF. CDR3 DNA sequence: TGTGCCAGCAGCCAGGGGGTACGGGAAAAACTGTTTTTT. The full variable domain, in which reference TRBV7-2 and TRBJ1-4 provide the parts outside the CDR3, is GAGVSQSPSNKVTEKGKDVELRCDPISGHTALYWYRQSLGQGLEFLIYFQGNSAPDKSGLPSDRFSAERTGGSVSTLTIQRTQQEDSAVYLCASSQGVREKLFFGSGTQLSVL.

This clone was recorded a few times. The CDR3 protein is CASSPGEGAYEQYF. CDR3 coding DNA: TGTGCCAGCAGCCCGGGGGAGGGGGCCTACGAGCAGTACTTC. The chain has TRBV5-8 and TRBJ2-7, with TRBD2 as a possible D gene (7 bases). Trimming shortened V by 4 bases and J by 2 bases, and 13 bases separated the two germline ends. The CDR3 contains 14 residues. Looked up from germline, CDR1 is SGHTS and CDR2 is YDEGEE.

The rearrangement joins TRBV4-3 to TRBJ2-2; 15 bases map to TRBD2. Germline CDR1 reads LGHNA; CDR2 reads YSLEER. This CDR3 spans 19 amino acids. V was clipped by 4 bases and J by 3 bases; unmatched bases: 9. The CDR3 nucleotides are TGCGCCAGCAGCCCTAGGACTAGCGGGGGGGAGGCAGACACCGGGGAGCTGTTTTTT. Residues: CASSPRTSGGEADTGELFF.

This clone was counted a single time. V usage is TRBV30 and J usage is TRBJ2-7; 11 positions agree with TRBD1. Germline V gene lookup returns CDR1 GTSNPN and CDR2 SVGIG (reference sequence). With 8 bases clipped from V and 3 bases from J, the junction kept 9 bases outside the gene matches. This CDR3 has 14 amino acids. This CDR3 reads CAGVSGTGGYEQYF. The CDR3 DNA reads TGTGCCGGAGTCTCCGGGACAGGGGGCTACGAGCAGTACTTC.

The chain recombines TRBV2 with TRBJ1-1; D remains unclear. Trimming stripped 6 bases from V and 10 bases from J, with 18 bases between. CDR1 is SNHLY, CDR2 FYNNEI, per germline. The CDR3 spans 13 residues. CDR3 nucleotide sequence: TGTGCCAGCAGCACGTCAGCGGGGTTTGGAGCTTTCTTT. Amino acid sequence: CASSTSAGFGAFF.

This chain links TRBV6-5 with TRBJ1-2, with a weak D call TRBD1 (6 bases). V shed 6 bases and J shed 8 bases, with 19 bases lying between them. The CDR3 consists of 14 residues. CDR1 and CDR2 from the germline V gene are MNHEY and SVGAGI. In DNA form, the CDR3 reads TGTGCCAGCAGGGCCACAGGGTCCCATCCCGGCTACACCTTC. It codes for CASRATGSHPGYTF.

J is TRBJ1-5 and V is TRBV2; D uncertain. The CDR3 sequence is 13 residues long. The V and J ends lost 11 bases and 10 bases respectively, with 21 bases between them. From germline, CDR1 is SNHLY and CDR2 FYNNEI. The CDR3 is CACRRRVVGPQHF. The CDR3 DNA reads TGTGCCTGCCGAAGGAGAGTCGTCGGCCCCCAGCATTTT.

This clone was seen a handful of times. The genes are TRBV21-1 and TRBJ1-6; the DNA was not compared with TRBD1, the D call given in the table. TRBV21-1 is marked as a pseudogene. This CDR3 spans 16 amino acids. This chain's CDR3 is CASSMQGALGNSPLHF. The DNA of the CDR3 is TGTGCCAGCAGCATGCAGGGGGCGCTTGGGAATTCACCCCTCCACTTT.

The chain is built from TRBV5-4 and TRBJ1-6; 8 nucleotides agree with TRBD1. The V gene end was trimmed by 0 bases and the J gene end by 9 bases; junction bases not matched to a gene: 5. CDR1 is SGHNT, CDR2 YYREEE, per germline (reference sequence). The CDR3 is made up of 15 amino acids. CDR3 amino acids: CASSLDGQGSSPLHF. CDR3 coding DNA: TGTGCCAGCAGCTTGGATGGACAGGGCAGTTCACCCCTCCACTTT.